The 10 T cell receptor beta chains presented below share a single source sample, sequenced in a study of T cells in women clearing cervical HPV infection. The method was immunoSEQ multiplex PCR; TCRdb's version includes in-frame clones alone and lacks a portion of them. Its clone listing holds 25,000 to 35,000 clones. Input material: blood buffy coat. These receptors came from a woman aged 18 to 75 with a cervical HPV16 infection that either progressed to CIN3+ or cleared (not recorded which).

As to this clone: The read stops 3 residues short of the end of the CDR3; the missing end is completed from the germline J gene. This chain joins TRBV2 and TRBJ1-1, with no clear D. The germline V gene encodes CDR1 SNHLY and CDR2 FYNNEI. The CDR3 has 11 residues. V lost 11 bases and J 6 bases, leaving 13 bases between the germline ends. Incomplete CDR3 DNA: TGTGCCGCTCAGGTAGGCCCTGAA. As protein: CAAQVGPE. The entire CDR3 sequence reads CAAQVGPEAFF.

Concerning this clone: The read ends 3 residues before the CDR3 terminus; that terminus is restored from the germline J gene. This chain uses TRBV29-1 with TRBJ2-2; possibly TRBD2 for D (6 bases). CDR3 length equals 11 residues. Germline assignment: CDR1 SQVTM and CDR2 ANQGSEA. The CDR3 DNA, read in part, is TGCAGCGTTGAAGATCGGGGGACG. Amino acids: CSVEDRGT. The entire CDR3 is CSVEDRGTLFF.

Comment on this clone: The CDR3 is cut off 3 residues early in the read; its end comes from the germline J gene. This specimen includes other DNA sequences encoding the same CDR3. This chain uses TRBV19 with TRBJ1-3; no reliable D call. The CDR3 sequence is 12 residues long. The V gene's germline CDR1 is LNHDA and CDR2 SQIVND (reference sequence). Trimming stripped 10 bases from V and 4 bases from J, with 11 bases between. CDR3 bases read: TGTGCCACCCGGGGAGGCGGAAACACC. Its protein is CATRGGGNT. The whole CDR3 sequence reads CATRGGGNTIYF. Combining the CDR3 with reference TRBV19 and TRBJ1-3 gives the whole variable domain DGGITQSPKYLFRKEGQNVTLSCEQNLNHDAMYWYRQDPGQGLRLIYYSQIVNDFQKGDIAEGYSVSREKKESFPLTVTSAQKNPTAFYLCATRGGGNTIYFGEGSWLTVV.

A word on this clone: Coverage ceases 3 residues before the CDR3 finishes, and the germline J gene fills in the end. The chain joins TRBV11-2 to TRBJ2-2; D is undetermined. V lost 1 base and J lost 3, with 6 bases in between. Germline CDR1 reads SGHAT; CDR2 reads FQNNGV. The CDR3 loop spans 14 amino acids. CDR3 DNA, as far as it was read: TGTGCCAGCAGCTTAGTTATTGACACCGGGGAG. The encoded protein is CASSLVIDTGE. The full CDR3 is CASSLVIDTGELFF.

Details on this clone: The read halts 3 residues ahead of the CDR3 end, with the missing end drawn from the germline J gene. The chain is built from TRBV7-2 and TRBJ1-5; D not certain. The germline V gene encodes CDR1 SGHTA and CDR2 FQGNSA. The CDR3 is made up of 15 amino acids. V lost 2 bases and J lost 5, with 13 bases in between. CDR3 DNA (partial): TGTGCCAGCAGCTTATTCCGGGGTCTGCATCAGCCC. This sequence encodes CASSLFRGLHQP. The entire CDR3 reads CASSLFRGLHQPQHF.

As for this clone: The read is 3 residues too short to cover the CDR3 end, so that end is filled in from the germline J gene. The J gene is TRBJ1-2, the V gene TRBV7-3; no reliable D call. From germline, CDR1 is SGHTA and CDR2 FQGTGA. This CDR3 region has 11 residues. The CDR3 bases that were read are TGTGCCAGCAGCTCCACAGATACC. Encoded protein: CASSSTDT. The entire CDR3 is CASSSTDTYTF.

About this clone: With the read ending 3 residues before the CDR3 end, the germline J gene is used to fill in that end. The chain uses TRBV2 and TRBJ2-5, with no clear D. Germline lookup yields CDR1 SNHLY and CDR2 FYNNEI. The CDR3 loop spans 15 amino acids. The V and J ends lost 3 bases and 5 bases respectively, with 16 bases between them. CDR3 DNA, as far as it was read: TGTGCCAGCAGTGATCAAGTCGGTATTTCGGAGACC. It yields the protein CASSDQVGISET. From start to end, the CDR3 is CASSDQVGISETQYF. The full variable domain, in which reference TRBV2 and TRBJ2-5 provide the parts outside the CDR3, is EPEVTQTPSHQVTQMGQEVILRCVPISNHLYFYWYRQILGQKVEFLVSFYNNEISEKSEIFDDQFSVERPDGSNFTLKIRSTKLEDSAMYFCASSDQVGISETQYFGPGTRLLVL.

In regard to this clone: Read coverage stops 3 residues before the CDR3 terminus; the germline J gene supplies the remainder. The J gene is TRBJ2-2, the V gene TRBV6-4; 8 nucleotides match TRBD1. This CDR3 is 15 amino acids long. Germline V gene data show CDR1 as MRHNA and CDR2 as SNTAGT. CDR3 DNA, as far as it was read: TGTGCCAGCAGATCAGGGGGCGCGGGTAATTCACCG. This codes for CASRSGGAGNSP. The whole CDR3 reads CASRSGGAGNSPLFF.

In the case of this clone: Read sequence stops 3 residues before the CDR3 end, and the germline J gene provides the missing end. V gene TRBV2 combines with J gene TRBJ2-7, with D maybe TRBD1 (6 bases). Trimming left V 5 bases short and J 4 bases short, with 12 bases between. CDR1 and CDR2 from the germline V gene are SNHLY and FYNNEI. The CDR3 is 13 amino acids. The CDR3 sequence: CASSLSDRYEQYF. The sequenced part of the CDR3 DNA is TGTGCCAGCAGTCTATCGGACAGATACGAG.

As regards this clone: The read finishes 3 residues shy of the CDR3 end, and the germline J gene is used to complete it. V gene TRBV30 combines with J gene TRBJ2-1; 8 bases align to TRBD1. This CDR3 region has 16 residues. V trimming: 7 bases; J trimming: 3 bases; junction bases outside the gene matches: 14. CDR1 and CDR2 (germline): GTSNPN, SVGIG (reference sequence). The sequenced CDR3 bases are TGTGCCTCCCACATTTCAGGGGGCGGAATCTACAATGAG. Its translation is CASHISGGGIYNE. The whole CDR3 protein reads CASHISGGGIYNEQFF.